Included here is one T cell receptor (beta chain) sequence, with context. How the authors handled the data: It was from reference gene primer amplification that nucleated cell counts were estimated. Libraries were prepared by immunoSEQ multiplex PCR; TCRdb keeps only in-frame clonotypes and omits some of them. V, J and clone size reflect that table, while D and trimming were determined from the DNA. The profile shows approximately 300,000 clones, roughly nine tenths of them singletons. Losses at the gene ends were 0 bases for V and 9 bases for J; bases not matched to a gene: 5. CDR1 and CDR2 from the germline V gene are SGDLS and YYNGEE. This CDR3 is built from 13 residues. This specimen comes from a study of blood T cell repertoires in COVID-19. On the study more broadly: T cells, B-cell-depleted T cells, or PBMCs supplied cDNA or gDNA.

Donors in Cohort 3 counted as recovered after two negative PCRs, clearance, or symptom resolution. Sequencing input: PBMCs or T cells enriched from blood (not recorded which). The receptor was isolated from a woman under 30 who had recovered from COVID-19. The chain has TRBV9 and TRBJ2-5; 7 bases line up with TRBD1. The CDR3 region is CASSVDPQGAQYF. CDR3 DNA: TGTGCCAGCAGCGTAGATCCCCAGGGGGCCCAGTACTTC.